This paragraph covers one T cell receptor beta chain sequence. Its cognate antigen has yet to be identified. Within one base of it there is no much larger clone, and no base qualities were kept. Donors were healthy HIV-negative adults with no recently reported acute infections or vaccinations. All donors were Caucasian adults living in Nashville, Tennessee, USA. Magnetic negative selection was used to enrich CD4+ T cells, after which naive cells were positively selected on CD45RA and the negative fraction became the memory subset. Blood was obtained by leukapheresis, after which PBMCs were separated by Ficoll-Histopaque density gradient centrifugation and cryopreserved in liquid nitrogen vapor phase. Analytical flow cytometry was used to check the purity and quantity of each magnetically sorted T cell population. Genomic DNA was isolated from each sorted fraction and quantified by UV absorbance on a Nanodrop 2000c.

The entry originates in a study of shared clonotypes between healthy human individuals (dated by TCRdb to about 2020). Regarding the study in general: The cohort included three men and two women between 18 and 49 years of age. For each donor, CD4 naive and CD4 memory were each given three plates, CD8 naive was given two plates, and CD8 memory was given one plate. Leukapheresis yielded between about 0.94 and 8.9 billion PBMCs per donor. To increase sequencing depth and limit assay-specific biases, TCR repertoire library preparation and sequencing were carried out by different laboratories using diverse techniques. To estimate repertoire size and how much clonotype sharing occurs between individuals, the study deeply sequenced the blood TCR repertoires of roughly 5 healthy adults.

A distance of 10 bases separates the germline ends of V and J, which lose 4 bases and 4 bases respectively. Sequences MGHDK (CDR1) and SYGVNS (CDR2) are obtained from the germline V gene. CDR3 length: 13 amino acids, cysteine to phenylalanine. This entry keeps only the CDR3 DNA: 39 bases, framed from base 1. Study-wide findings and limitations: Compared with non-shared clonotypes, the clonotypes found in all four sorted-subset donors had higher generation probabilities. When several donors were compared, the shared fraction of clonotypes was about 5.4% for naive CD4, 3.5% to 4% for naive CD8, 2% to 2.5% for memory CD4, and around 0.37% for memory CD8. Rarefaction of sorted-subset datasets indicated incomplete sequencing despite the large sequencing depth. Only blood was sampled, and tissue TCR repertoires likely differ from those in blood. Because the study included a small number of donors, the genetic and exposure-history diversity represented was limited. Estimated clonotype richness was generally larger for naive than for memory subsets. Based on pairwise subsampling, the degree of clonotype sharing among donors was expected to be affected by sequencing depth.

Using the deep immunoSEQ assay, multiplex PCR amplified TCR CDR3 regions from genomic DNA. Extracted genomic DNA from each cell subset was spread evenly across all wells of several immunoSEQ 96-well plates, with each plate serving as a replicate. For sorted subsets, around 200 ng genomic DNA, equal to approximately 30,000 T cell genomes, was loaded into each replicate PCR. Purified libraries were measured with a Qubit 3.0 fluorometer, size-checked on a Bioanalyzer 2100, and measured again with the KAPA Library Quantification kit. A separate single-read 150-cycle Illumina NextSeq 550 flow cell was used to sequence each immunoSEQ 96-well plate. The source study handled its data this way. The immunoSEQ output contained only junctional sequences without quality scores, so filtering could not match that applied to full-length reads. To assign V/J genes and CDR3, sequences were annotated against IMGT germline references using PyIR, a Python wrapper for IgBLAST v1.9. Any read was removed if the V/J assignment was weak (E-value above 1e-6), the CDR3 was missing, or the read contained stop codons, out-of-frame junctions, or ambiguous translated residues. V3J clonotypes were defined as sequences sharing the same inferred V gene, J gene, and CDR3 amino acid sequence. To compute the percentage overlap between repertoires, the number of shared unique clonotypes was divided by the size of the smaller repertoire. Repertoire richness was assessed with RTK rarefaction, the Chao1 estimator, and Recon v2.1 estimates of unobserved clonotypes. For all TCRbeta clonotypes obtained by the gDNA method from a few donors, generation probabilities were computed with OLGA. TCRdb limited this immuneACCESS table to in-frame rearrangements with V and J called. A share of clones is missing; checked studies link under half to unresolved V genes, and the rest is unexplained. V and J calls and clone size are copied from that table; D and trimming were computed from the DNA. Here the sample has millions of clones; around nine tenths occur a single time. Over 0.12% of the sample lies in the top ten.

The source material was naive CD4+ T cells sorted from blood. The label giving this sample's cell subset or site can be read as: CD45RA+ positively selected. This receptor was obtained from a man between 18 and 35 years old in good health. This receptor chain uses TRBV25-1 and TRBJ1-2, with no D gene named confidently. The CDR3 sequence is CASSASTAYGYTF. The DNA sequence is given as TGTGCCAGCAGTGCCTCGACTGCCTATGGCTACACCTTC.